Following are 20 T cell receptor beta chains from one sample sequenced in a study of blood T cell repertoires in COVID-19. Repertoires were generated with immunoSEQ multiplex PCR, while TCRdb's copy carries only in-frame clones and drops some. Counted here are about 210,000 clones, 87% occurring once; the ten biggest clones make up 9% to 12%. The sample comprised PBMCs or T cells enriched from blood (not recorded which). The receptors stem from a young man with acute COVID-19.

The chain uses TRBV10-1 and TRBJ2-3; possible D gene TRBD2, 6 bases. Germline V gene lookup returns CDR1 WNHNN and CDR2 SYGVQD (reference sequence). This CDR3 has 15 amino acids. V was pared by 6 bases and J by 4 bases, with 17 bases between. The DNA for the CDR3 is TGCGCCAGCAGCGTGACCCCGGAGGGCGCAGATACGCAGTATTTT. Its protein is CASSVTPEGADTQYF.

V gene TRBV6-1 combines with J gene TRBJ2-6; 12 bases match TRBD1. This CDR3 contains 19 residues. After removal of 6 bases from V and 3 bases from J, the junction contained 12 bases not matched to a gene. The V gene's germline CDR1 is MNHNS and CDR2 SASEGT. The CDR3 DNA follows: TGTGCCAGCAGCGAAAGTGGGGGACAGGGGGCGTATGGGGCCAACGTCCTGACTTTC. Its protein product is CASSESGGQGAYGANVLTF.

V gene TRBV28 combines with J gene TRBJ2-3; D possibly corresponds to TRBD2 (6 bases). There are 17 residues in the CDR3. Trimming took off 4 bases at V and 6 bases at J, with 23 bases between the two ends. Germline V gene sequence: CDR1 MDHEN, CDR2 SYDVKM. The DNA of the CDR3 is TGTGCCAGCAGTTCCTCTAGCGATCCGGGTCCGAGGGATACGCAGTATTTT. This encodes CASSSSSDPGPRDTQYF.

The gene calls are TRBV10-3 and TRBJ1-1; 7 nucleotides align to TRBD1. This CDR3 is built from 14 residues. Germline CDR1 ENHRY, CDR2 SYGVKD. After removal of 4 bases from V and 6 bases from J, the junction contained 8 bases not matched to a gene. CDR3 amino acids: CAISVEGASSEAFF. For the CDR3, the DNA is TGTGCCATCAGTGTCGAGGGGGCGTCGTCTGAAGCTTTCTTT.

Here the CDR3 reads CASSFSLGAPGNTEAFF. The CDR3 DNA follows: TGTGCCAGCAGTTTTTCCTTGGGGGCCCCAGGGAACACTGAAGCTTTCTTT. The rearrangement links TRBV28 to TRBJ1-1, with D perhaps TRBD1 (6 bases). Germline V gene sequence: CDR1 MDHEN, CDR2 SYDVKM. V was clipped by 3 bases and J by 1 base, with 18 bases between them. The CDR3 sequence is 17 residues long. Supplemented by reference TRBV28 and TRBJ1-1, the full variable domain reads DVKVTQSSRYLVKRTGEKVFLECVQDMDHENMFWYRQDPGLGLRLIYFSYDVKMKEKGDIPEGYSVSREKKERFSLILESASTNQTSMYLCASSFSLGAPGNTEAFFGQGTRLTVV.

This clone was detected once. The CDR3 bases are TGTGCCAGTAGAACCTGGGGACAGGGCGAAAACACCATATATTTT. Translated: CASRTWGQGENTIYF. This chain joins TRBV19 and TRBJ1-3; 9 bases agree with TRBD1. Looked up from germline, CDR1 is LNHDA and CDR2 is SQIVND (reference sequence). With 6 bases clipped from V and 6 bases from J, the junction kept 9 bases outside the gene matches. This CDR3 contains 15 residues.

The rearrangement uses TRBV19 and TRBJ2-1, with 7 positions matching TRBD1. J lost 8 bases, V lost 9 bases, and 10 bases had no gene match. The CDR3 is made up of 13 amino acids. Per the germline V gene, CDR1 is LNHDA and CDR2 is SQIVND (reference sequence). CDR3 region: CARRNRGYYEQFF. CDR3 coding DNA: TGTGCCAGGAGAAACAGGGGATATTATGAGCAGTTCTTC.

This clone was counted a few times. The chain uses TRBV6-1 and TRBJ1-1; a weak D match, TRBD1 (6 bases). The CDR3 runs to 14 residues. V dropped 3 bases and J dropped 3 bases, with 11 bases sitting between them. Germline CDR1 MNHNS, CDR2 SASEGT. The CDR3 DNA follows: TGTGCCAGCAGTGAGGGGACATTCCACACTGAAGCTTTCTTT. Its protein product is CASSEGTFHTEAFF.

The chain joins TRBV19 to TRBJ2-2; 8 bases are shared with TRBD1. Trimming at V came to 5 bases and at J to 4 bases, leaving 6 bases not matched to a gene. CDR3 length: 15 amino acids. Germline V gene data show CDR1 as LNHDA and CDR2 as SQIVND (reference sequence). As DNA, the CDR3 is TGTGCCAGTAGTTCTGGACAGGGTGGCACCGGGGAGCTGTTTTTT. This gives the protein CASSSGQGGTGELFF.

This clone was observed a few times. The chain recombines TRBV9 with TRBJ1-2; D is unresolved. The CDR3 loop spans 15 amino acids. Trimming removed 2 bases from V and 4 bases from J, with 15 bases in between. CDR1 SGDLS and CDR2 YYNGEE come from the germline V gene. CDR3 in DNA: TGTGCCAGCAGCGTCGAACCCACCACAAGCTATGGCTACACCTTC. It yields the protein CASSVEPTTSYGYTF.

This rearrangement joins TRBV28 to TRBJ2-5; TRBD1 aligns across 10 bases. Trimming removed 3 bases from V and 13 bases from J; junction bases left unmatched: 5. Germline V gene data show CDR1 as MDHEN and CDR2 as SYDVKM. This CDR3 has 12 amino acids. DNA of the CDR3: TGTGCCAGCAGTTTCGGACAGGGGGGATTGTACTTC. Protein sequence: CASSFGQGGLYF.

The CDR3 coding sequence is TGTGCCAGCAGTTGGACTAAGAATGAGCAGTTCTTC. It codes for CASSWTKNEQFF. The genes are TRBV28 and TRBJ2-1, with D possibly TRBD2 on 6 matching bases. V was shortened by 4 bases and J by 7 bases, with 8 bases between the two germline ends. Germline assignment: CDR1 MDHEN and CDR2 SYDVKM. The CDR3 consists of 12 residues.

This rearrangement joins TRBV12-3 or TRBV12-4 to TRBJ1-5; no firm D call. This CDR3 has 13 amino acids. V dropped 2 bases and J dropped 7 bases, with 9 bases sitting between them. CDR3 nucleotide sequence: TGTGCCAGCAGTTTACTGGAGGAACAGCCCCAGCATTTT. Protein: CASSLLEEQPQHF.

CDR3 coding DNA: TGCGCCAGCAGCTTATCAGGGAACTCCCGCCATAATTCACCCCTCCACTTT. Amino acids: CASSLSGNSRHNSPLHF. The chain uses TRBV5-1 and TRBJ1-6, with D possibly being TRBD1 (5 bases). The CDR3 sequence is 17 residues long. V lost 2 bases and J 5 bases, leaving 17 bases between the germline ends. The germline gives CDR1 SGHRS, CDR2 YFSETQ.

The genes are TRBV7-9 and TRBJ1-1; 7 bases map to TRBD1. The CDR3 loop spans 15 amino acids. The germline V gene encodes CDR1 SEHNR and CDR2 FQNEAQ (reference sequence). After removal of 4 bases from V and 0 bases from J, the junction contained 5 bases not matched to a gene. Here the CDR3 DNA reads TGTGCCAGCAGCTACGCTCAGGGGGTGAACACTGAAGCTTTCTTT. It codes for CASSYAQGVNTEAFF.

J is TRBJ2-7 and V is TRBV11-2; 10 positions match TRBD2. Germline lookup yields CDR1 SGHAT and CDR2 FQNNGV. The CDR3 extends over 18 amino acids. The trim removed 5 bases at V and 2 bases at J, leaving 15 bases unmatched. CDR3 sequence (DNA): TGTGCCAGCAGCCAACTCTCCGGGAAGCGGGAGGGCGCCTACGAGCAGTACTTC. Translated, it gives CASSQLSGKREGAYEQYF.

The chain joins TRBV6-1 to TRBJ2-7, with D perhaps matching TRBD1 (5 bases). Between the trimmed V and J ends, which lost 4 bases and 5 bases, there was a span of 21 bases. The CDR3 totals 16 residues. Germline CDR1 reads MNHNS; CDR2 reads SASEGT. The CDR3 protein is CASSGQRTLLSHEQYF. The DNA of the CDR3 is TGTGCCAGCAGTGGGCAAAGGACACTGCTATCCCACGAGCAGTACTTC.

This chain connects TRBV13 to TRBJ2-3, with D possibly matching TRBD1 (6 bases). Germline values: CDR1 PRHDT, CDR2 FYEKMQ (reference sequence). The CDR3 has 14 amino acids. With 5 bases removed from V and 3 bases from J, the gap between germline ends came to 12 bases. DNA for the CDR3: TGTGCCAGCAGCCCTAAGGGGGAAACAGATACGCAGTATTTT. This sequence encodes CASSPKGETDTQYF. Drawing the rest from reference TRBV13 and TRBJ2-3, the complete variable domain is AAGVIQSPRHLIKEKRETATLKCYPIPRHDTVYWYQQGPGQDPQFLISFYEKMQSDKGSIPDRFSAQQFSDYHSELNMSSLELGDSALYFCASSPKGETDTQYFGPGTRLTVL.

This chain links TRBV7-2 with TRBJ2-7; a possible D gene is TRBD1 (5 bases). The ends were cut back, 5 bases at V and 3 bases at J, with 17 bases in the middle. This CDR3 spans 15 amino acids. Germline loops: CDR1 SGHTA, CDR2 FQGNSA. The CDR3 protein is CASSPTQGADYEQYF. Here the CDR3 DNA reads TGTGCCAGCAGCCCTACCCAAGGGGCCGACTACGAGCAGTACTTC.

The chain uses TRBV9 and TRBJ2-1; D call uncertain. Trimming stripped 0 bases from V and 7 bases from J, with 5 bases between. This CDR3 has 12 amino acids. Per germline, CDR1 SGDLS and CDR2 YYNGEE. The CDR3 sequence is CASSVGQNEQFF. CDR3 bases: TGTGCCAGCAGCGTAGGGCAGAATGAGCAGTTCTTC.